A single sample gave rise to the 7 T cell receptor beta chains below, sequenced in a study of shared clonotypes between healthy human individuals. TCRdb keeps only in-frame clones here, not all; method: immunoSEQ multiplex PCR. The repertoire includes about 380,000 clones, around 96% of them detected once, and 0.25% to 0.35% sits in the top ten. Sequenced input: memory CD8+ T cells sorted from blood. Subset reported: CD45RO+ cells pooled with CCR7-negative TemRA cells. The origin of the receptors is a man between 25 and 39 years old in good health.

V gene TRBV7-6 combines with J gene TRBJ2-5; 9 bases agree with TRBD1. Germline CDR1 reads SGHVS; CDR2 reads FNYEAQ. This CDR3 has 15 residues. J gave up 0 bases and V 3 bases, and 2 bases lay outside the gene matches. The CDR3 DNA sequence: TGTGCCAGCAGCTTCGGACAGGGGAACCAAGAGACCCAGTACTTC. Its protein is CASSFGQGNQETQYF. Together with reference TRBV7-6 and TRBJ2-5, the CDR3 gives the full variable domain: GAGVSQSPRYKVTKRGQDVALRCDPISGHVSLYWYRQALGQGPEFLTYFNYEAQQDKSGLPNDRFSAERPEGSISTLTIQRTEQRDSAMYRCASSFGQGNQETQYFGPGTRLLVL.

The CDR3 DNA reads TGTGCCATCAGTCCCCCTATAGCGGCCTCCTACAATGAGCAGTTCTTC. Translation: CAISPPIAASYNEQFF. The chain recombines TRBV10-3 with TRBJ2-1; tentative D call: TRBD2 (6 bases). Germline V lookup: CDR1 ENHRY, CDR2 SYGVKD. CDR3 length: 16 residues. Trimming took 5 bases from V and 0 from J, leaving 14 bases between them.

The chain is built from TRBV28 and TRBJ2-2, with D unclear. CDR1 and CDR2 (germline): MDHEN, SYDVKM. V was trimmed by 6 bases and J by 7 bases, leaving 12 bases between them. The CDR3 is made up of 13 amino acids. The CDR3 here is CASSPTSNGELFF. In DNA form, the CDR3 reads TGTGCCAGCAGCCCAACTTCTAACGGGGAGCTGTTTTTT.

The chain couples TRBV21-1 to TRBJ1-2; no DNA check was done on the table's D call, TRBD1. TRBV21-1 is annotated as a pseudogene. The CDR3 is 11 amino acids. As DNA, the CDR3 is TGTGCCAGCAGCGGCAGGGGTGGCTACACCTTC. It is translated as CASSGRGGYTF.

The V gene is TRBV6-6, the J gene TRBJ1-2, with TRBD1 as a possible D gene (5 bases). Germline V gene sequence: CDR1 MNHNY, CDR2 SVGAGI (reference sequence). The CDR3 covers 11 residues. Trimming removed 6 bases from V and 8 bases from J, with 10 bases in between. The CDR3 DNA sequence: TGTGCCAGCAGGAGGGGAGGCGGCTACACCTTC. It encodes CASRRGGGYTF.

The chain recombines TRBV19 with TRBJ2-1; D is unresolved. CDR1 LNHDA and CDR2 SQIVND come from the germline V gene (reference sequence). This CDR3 is built from 12 residues. V was pared by 6 bases and J by 12 bases, with 15 bases between. CDR3 region: CASSTNSFGQFF. In DNA form, the CDR3 reads TGTGCCAGTAGCACGAACTCCTTTGGGCAGTTCTTC.

This clone was seen a few times. The J gene is TRBJ2-1, the V gene TRBV9, with D possibly called TRBD1 or TRBD2 (5 bases each). CDR3 size: 16 residues. With 0 bases removed from V and 4 bases from J, the gap between germline ends came to 14 bases. Looked up from germline, CDR1 is SGDLS and CDR2 is YYNGEE. CDR3 region: CASSVERTGPYNEQFF. The DNA for the CDR3 is TGTGCCAGCAGCGTAGAACGTACGGGGCCTTACAATGAGCAGTTCTTC.